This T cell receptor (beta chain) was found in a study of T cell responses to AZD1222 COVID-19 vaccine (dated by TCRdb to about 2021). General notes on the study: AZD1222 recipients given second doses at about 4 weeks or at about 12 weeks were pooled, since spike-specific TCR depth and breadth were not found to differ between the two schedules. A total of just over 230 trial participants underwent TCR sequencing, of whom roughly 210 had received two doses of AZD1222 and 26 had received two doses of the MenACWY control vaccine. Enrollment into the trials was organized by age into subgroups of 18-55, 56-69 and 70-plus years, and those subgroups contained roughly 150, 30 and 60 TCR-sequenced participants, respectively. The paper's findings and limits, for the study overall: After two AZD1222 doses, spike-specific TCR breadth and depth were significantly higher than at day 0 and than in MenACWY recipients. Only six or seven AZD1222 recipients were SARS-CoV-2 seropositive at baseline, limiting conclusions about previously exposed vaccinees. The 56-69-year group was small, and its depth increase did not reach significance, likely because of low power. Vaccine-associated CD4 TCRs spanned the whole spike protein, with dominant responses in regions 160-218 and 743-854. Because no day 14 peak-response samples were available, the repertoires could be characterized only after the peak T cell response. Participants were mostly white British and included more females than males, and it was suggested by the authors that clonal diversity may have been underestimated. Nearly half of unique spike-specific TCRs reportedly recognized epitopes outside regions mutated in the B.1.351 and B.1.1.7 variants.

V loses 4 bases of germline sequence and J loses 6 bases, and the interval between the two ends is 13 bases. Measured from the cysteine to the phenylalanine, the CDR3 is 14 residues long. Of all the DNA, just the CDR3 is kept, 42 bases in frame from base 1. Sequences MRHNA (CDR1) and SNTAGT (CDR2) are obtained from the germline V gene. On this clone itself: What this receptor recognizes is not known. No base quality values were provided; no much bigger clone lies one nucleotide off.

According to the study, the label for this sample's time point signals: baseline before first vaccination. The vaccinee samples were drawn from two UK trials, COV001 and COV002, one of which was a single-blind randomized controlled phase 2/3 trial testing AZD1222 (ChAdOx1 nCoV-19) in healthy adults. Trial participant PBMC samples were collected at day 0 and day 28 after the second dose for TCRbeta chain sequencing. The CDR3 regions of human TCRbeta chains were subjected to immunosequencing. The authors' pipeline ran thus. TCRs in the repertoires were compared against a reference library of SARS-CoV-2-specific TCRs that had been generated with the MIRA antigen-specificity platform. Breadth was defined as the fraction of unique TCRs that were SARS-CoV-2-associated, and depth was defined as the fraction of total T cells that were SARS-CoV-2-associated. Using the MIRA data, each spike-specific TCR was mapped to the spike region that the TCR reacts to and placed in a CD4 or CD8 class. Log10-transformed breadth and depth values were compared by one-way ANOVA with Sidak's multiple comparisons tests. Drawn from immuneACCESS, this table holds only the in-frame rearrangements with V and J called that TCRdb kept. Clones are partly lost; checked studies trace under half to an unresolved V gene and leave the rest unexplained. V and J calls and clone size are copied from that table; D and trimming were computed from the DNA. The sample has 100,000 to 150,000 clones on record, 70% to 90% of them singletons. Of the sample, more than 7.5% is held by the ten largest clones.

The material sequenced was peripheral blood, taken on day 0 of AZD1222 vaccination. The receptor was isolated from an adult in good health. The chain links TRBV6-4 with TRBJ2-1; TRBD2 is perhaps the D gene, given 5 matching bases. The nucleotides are TGTGCCAGCAGTGCCGGAGGTTCCGGCAATGAGCAGTTCTTC. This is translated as CASSAGGSGNEQFF.